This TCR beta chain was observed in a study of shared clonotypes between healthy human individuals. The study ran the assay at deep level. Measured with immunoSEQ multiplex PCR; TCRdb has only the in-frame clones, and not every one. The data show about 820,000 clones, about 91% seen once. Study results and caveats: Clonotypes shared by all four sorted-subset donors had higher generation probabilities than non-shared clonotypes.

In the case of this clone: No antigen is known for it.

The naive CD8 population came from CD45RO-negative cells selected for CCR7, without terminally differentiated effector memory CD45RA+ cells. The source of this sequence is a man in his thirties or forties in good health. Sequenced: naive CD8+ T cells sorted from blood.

The CDR3 DNA reads as TGTGCCAGCAAGGTGCGTGCTAGCACAGATACGCAGTATTTT. Translating gives CASKVRASTDTQYF. The chain recombines TRBV6-1 with TRBJ2-3; D ambiguous. Trimming left V 7 bases short and J 0 bases short, with 11 bases between. The CDR3 sequence is 14 residues long. Germline values: CDR1 MNHNS, CDR2 SASEGT.